This T cell receptor (beta chain) emerged from a study of Ad26.COV2.S vaccination and SARS-CoV-2 variants. Study context: Intramuscular Ad26.COV2.S at 5x10^10 or 1x10^11 viral particles. Notes on the study in general: Non-spike TCR breadth showed similarity between vaccine and placebo recipients. Relative to placebo recipients, vaccine recipients exhibited elevated spike-specific TCR breadth.

On this clone: Its antigen is not known.

The treatment denotes: 15 to 20 received Ad26.COV2.S at low or high dose, single or two shots; about 5 received placebo; per-sample allocation not given. Each sample was drawn 63 days after the first injection (of vaccine or placebo). A Boston donor was an adult aged 18-55 years. Generated by immunoSEQ multiplex PCR, the TCRdb table keeps only in-frame clones and is missing some. The table lists 240,000 or so clones, more than 75% of them singletons. The CDR3 covers 11 residues. The ends were cut back, 7 bases at V and 0 bases at J, with 7 bases in the middle. Looked up from germline, CDR1 is GTSNPN and CDR2 is SVGIG (reference sequence).

Here the sequenced sample was peripheral blood, taken in a trial of Ad26.COV2.S vaccine versus placebo. The sequence was obtained from a person between 18 and 65 years old who received the Ad26.COV2.S COVID-19 vaccine or a placebo. The chain couples TRBV30 to TRBJ2-7; D is undetermined. The CDR3 DNA reads as TGTGCCTCGATTAGCTCCTACGAGCAGTACTTC. Translating it yields CASISSYEQYF.